The rows below give T cell receptor beta chains drawn from one sample of a study of OX40 agonist ivuxolimab in advanced cancers. Generated by immunoSEQ multiplex PCR, the TCRdb table keeps only in-frame clones and is missing some. The profile shows tens of thousands of clones, approximately 90% of them singletons. The input for sequencing was CD4+ or CD8+ T cells sorted from blood, taken in a trial of the OX40 agonist ivuxolimab. Source of these receptors: an adult with an advanced solid tumor such as melanoma, head and neck, liver or kidney cancer. Both conserved end residues are part of each CDR3. The order of the fields is CDR3 DNA, CDR3 protein, clone size, V gene, D gene, J gene. D genes are given only for firm matches. Some rows mark clone size as missing; the rest say once, few, many or name a class of expanded clone.

DNA: TGCAGCGTTGAAGGGACAGGGCCTGAAGCTTTCTTT; CDR3: CSVEGTGPEAFF; size: NA; V: TRBV29-1; D: TRBD1; J: TRBJ1-1
DNA: TGTGCCAGTAGTATTGGGGCGGGAGGGCCTAGTGACGAGCAGTACTTC; CDR3: CASSIGAGGPSDEQYF; size: NA; V: TRBV19; D: TRBD2; J: TRBJ2-7
DNA: TGCGCCAGCAGCGAACAGGGCTACGAGCAGTACTTC; CDR3: CASSEQGYEQYF; size: NA; V: TRBV4-1; D: NA; J: TRBJ2-7
DNA: TGTGCCAGCAGCCCCTTCCGGGGGCGCGTAGACTATGGCTACACCTTC; CDR3: CASSPFRGRVDYGYTF; size: NA; V: TRBV5-4; D: NA; J: TRBJ1-2
DNA: TGTGCCGGAGGACAGGAGAGCGGGGAGCTGTTTTTT; CDR3: CAGGQESGELFF; size: NA; V: TRBV2; D: TRBD1; J: TRBJ2-2
DNA: TGTGCCACCAGCAGAGACTTTCGGGGGTCGGACACTGAAGCTTTCTTT; CDR3: CATSRDFRGSDTEAFF; size: NA; V: TRBV15; D: NA; J: TRBJ1-1
DNA: TGTGCCAGCAGTTTGTTCTTTGATGGCGGAGAGCAGTACTTC; CDR3: CASSLFFDGGEQYF; size: NA; V: TRBV28; D: NA; J: TRBJ2-7
DNA: TGTGCCAGCAGCCCTAAGCGGGGGGGCCGTGAGACCCAGTACTTC; CDR3: CASSPKRGGRETQYF; size: once; V: TRBV7-2; D: TRBD2; J: TRBJ2-5
DNA: TGTGCCAGCAGTGGAAGAGGGGAGAGCTCCTACAATGAGCAGTTCTTC; CDR3: CASSGRGESSYNEQFF; size: NA; V: TRBV27; D: NA; J: TRBJ2-1
DNA: TGTGCCAGCAGTTTAGAACTATTAGATTACAATGAGCAGTTCTTC; CDR3: CASSLELLDYNEQFF; size: NA; V: TRBV27; D: NA; J: TRBJ2-1
DNA: TGTGCCAGCAGCCAATCGGTACTAGCGTTTCAGTACTTC; CDR3: CASSQSVLAFQYF; size: NA; V: TRBV16; D: TRBD2; J: TRBJ2-4
DNA: TGTGCCAGCAGTTTACTGACGAACACCGATACGCAGTATTTT; CDR3: CASSLLTNTDTQYF; size: NA; V: TRBV7-9; D: NA; J: TRBJ2-3
DNA: TGCGCCAGCAGCCAAAAGGTTGGGGTTGAGCAGTACTTC; CDR3: CASSQKVGVEQYF; size: NA; V: TRBV4-1; D: NA; J: TRBJ2-7
DNA: TGTGCCAGTAGTATGTACAGAAATGAGCAGTTCTTC; CDR3: CASSMYRNEQFF; size: NA; V: TRBV19; D: NA; J: TRBJ2-1
DNA: TGTGCCAGCAGCTTTGGGGGGCCGGCCTACGAGCAGTACTTC; CDR3: CASSFGGPAYEQYF; size: NA; V: TRBV5-6; D: NA; J: TRBJ2-7
DNA: TGTGCCAGCAGCTTGGCCACGGGGGGCTCCTACAATGAGCAGTTCTTC; CDR3: CASSLATGGSYNEQFF; size: NA; V: TRBV5-8; D: TRBD2; J: TRBJ2-1
DNA: TGTGCCAGCAGCGTGAGCGGGAGGGCCAATGAGCAGTTCTTC; CDR3: CASSVSGRANEQFF; size: NA; V: TRBV9; D: TRBD2; J: TRBJ2-1
DNA: TGCAGCGTCCTGACAGGGGGCGCGTCAGATACGCAGTATTTT; CDR3: CSVLTGGASDTQYF; size: NA; V: TRBV29-1; D: TRBD1; J: TRBJ2-3
DNA: TGTGCCAGCAGCTTAAACAGGGTAACTGGCTACACCTTC; CDR3: CASSLNRVTGYTF; size: once; V: TRBV7-9; D: NA; J: TRBJ1-2
DNA: TGTGCCAGTGGGACTGGTTATGGCTACACCTTC; CDR3: CASGTGYGYTF; size: few; V: TRBV25-1; D: NA; J: TRBJ1-2
DNA: TGTGCCAGCAGCTTAAGCACAGATACGCAGTATTTT; CDR3: CASSLSTDTQYF; size: NA; V: TRBV7-6; D: NA; J: TRBJ2-3
DNA: TGTGCCACAGCAGCAGGGGTCACTGAAGCTTTCTTT; CDR3: CATAAGVTEAFF; size: NA; V: TRBV2; D: NA; J: TRBJ1-1
DNA: TGTGCCAGCAGCTTAGACAGGGGATCCTACGAGCAGTACTTC; CDR3: CASSLDRGSYEQYF; size: NA; V: TRBV7-9; D: TRBD1; J: TRBJ2-7
DNA: TGTGCCAGCAGTTCGGCAGACTACACCGGGGAGCTGTTTTTT; CDR3: CASSSADYTGELFF; size: medium-sized; V: TRBV7-9; D: NA; J: TRBJ2-2
DNA: TGTGCCAGCAGTGACCAGTCCGGCTACACCTTC; CDR3: CASSDQSGYTF; size: NA; V: TRBV6-1; D: NA; J: TRBJ1-2
DNA: TGCGCCAGCAGTTCGTTCACAGATACGCAGTATTTT; CDR3: CASSSFTDTQYF; size: NA; V: TRBV10-2; D: NA; J: TRBJ2-3
DNA: TGTGCCAGCAGTTTAGCCTCTAGCTCCTACAATGAGCAGTTCTTC; CDR3: CASSLASSSYNEQFF; size: NA; V: TRBV27; D: NA; J: TRBJ2-1
DNA: TGTGCCAGCAGCGCCCACGCGGCAACTAATGAAAAACTGTTTTTT; CDR3: CASSAHAATNEKLFF; size: NA; V: TRBV9; D: NA; J: TRBJ1-4
DNA: TGTGCCAGCAGGGCTAGCGGGAACTACTACGAGCAGTACTTC; CDR3: CASRASGNYYEQYF; size: NA; V: TRBV28; D: TRBD2; J: TRBJ2-7
DNA: TGTGCCAGCACCGGACTAGCGGCATCCTACGAGCAGTACTTC; CDR3: CASTGLAASYEQYF; size: NA; V: TRBV6-5; D: TRBD2; J: TRBJ2-7
DNA: TGCGCCAGCAGCTTATCGGGGCTAAGATCAGGTCAGCCCCAGCATTTT; CDR3: CASSLSGLRSGQPQHF; size: NA; V: TRBV5-1; D: NA; J: TRBJ1-5
DNA: TGTGCCAGCTACGGGACAGGGCTAGGGGGCTACACCTTC; CDR3: CASYGTGLGGYTF; size: NA; V: TRBV19; D: TRBD1; J: TRBJ1-2
DNA: TGTGCCAGCAGTTGGACCGGGTCTCAAAGTCGGGAGCAGTACTTC; CDR3: CASSWTGSQSREQYF; size: NA; V: TRBV27; D: NA; J: TRBJ2-7
DNA: TGTGCCAGCAGCCCGTCGGACAGGGACGCAGATACGCAGTATTTT; CDR3: CASSPSDRDADTQYF; size: NA; V: TRBV11-2; D: TRBD1; J: TRBJ2-3
DNA: TGTGCCAGCACCATGGGGGGGTACTTCCTAGAAAAACTGTTTTTT; CDR3: CASTMGGYFLEKLFF; size: NA; V: TRBV6-6; D: NA; J: TRBJ1-4
DNA: TGTGCCAGCAGCAGCCCTTCTGGCGAGCAGTACTTC; CDR3: CASSSPSGEQYF; size: NA; V: TRBV7-8; D: NA; J: TRBJ2-7
DNA: TGCGCCAGCAGCTTGGGACGGAATAACAATGAGCAGTTCTTC; CDR3: CASSLGRNNNEQFF; size: medium-sized; V: TRBV5-1; D: NA; J: TRBJ2-1
DNA: TGTGCCAGCAGCGAGGGAGGAGACCCCATCTACGAGCAGTACTTC; CDR3: CASSEGGDPIYEQYF; size: NA; V: TRBV9; D: NA; J: TRBJ2-7
DNA: TGTGCCAGCAGCGTAGGAGGGAGAACTGAAGCTTTCTTT; CDR3: CASSVGGRTEAFF; size: NA; V: TRBV9; D: NA; J: TRBJ1-1
DNA: TGTGCCAGTAGTTGGGACAGGGCCTACGAGCAGTACTTC; CDR3: CASSWDRAYEQYF; size: NA; V: TRBV19; D: TRBD1; J: TRBJ2-7
DNA: TGTGCCAGTAGTATCGACAGTGAAGAGACCCAGTACTTC; CDR3: CASSIDSEETQYF; size: NA; V: TRBV19; D: NA; J: TRBJ2-5
DNA: TGTGCCAGCAGTTTGGCAGGGGACGGCTACACCTTC; CDR3: CASSLAGDGYTF; size: NA; V: TRBV6-5; D: NA; J: TRBJ1-2
DNA: TGTGCCAGCAGGTCGGGGCAGGGGTCTTCCTACGAGCAGTACTTC; CDR3: CASRSGQGSSYEQYF; size: NA; V: TRBV27; D: NA; J: TRBJ2-7
DNA: TGCGCCAGCAGCTTGTCTGAGCCTGAGCAGTTCTTC; CDR3: CASSLSEPEQFF; size: NA; V: TRBV5-1; D: NA; J: TRBJ2-1
DNA: TGTGCCAGCAGTTCCTCCGGGGACAGATCACCCCTCCACTTT; CDR3: CASSSSGDRSPLHF; size: few; V: TRBV27; D: TRBD1; J: TRBJ1-6
DNA: TGTGCCAGCACCCACGGGGGCAGAGCTAACTATGGCTACACCTTC; CDR3: CASTHGGRANYGYTF; size: NA; V: TRBV2; D: NA; J: TRBJ1-2
DNA: TGTGCCTGGAATGACGGTACCTCCTCCTACAATGAGCAGTTCTTC; CDR3: CAWNDGTSSYNEQFF; size: NA; V: TRBV30; D: NA; J: TRBJ2-1
DNA: TGCAGCGTTGAATTGGCAGGGGGCTCCGCCTACGAGCAGTACTTC; CDR3: CSVELAGGSAYEQYF; size: once; V: TRBV29-1; D: TRBD1; J: TRBJ2-7
DNA: TGCGCCAGCAGCTCCGATCGGGGGGCGAGCACTGAAGCTTTCTTT; CDR3: CASSSDRGASTEAFF; size: NA; V: TRBV5-1; D: NA; J: TRBJ1-1
DNA: TGTGCCAGCAGCTTTTTTGGGGGCACTGAAGCTTTCTTT; CDR3: CASSFFGGTEAFF; size: NA; V: TRBV5-5; D: NA; J: TRBJ1-1
DNA: TGTGCCAGCAGACCGGGGGTCGGATATGGCTACACCTTC; CDR3: CASRPGVGYGYTF; size: once; V: TRBV27; D: NA; J: TRBJ1-2
DNA: TGTGCCAGTAGTATAGCGCAGGGTTTAGGTCAGCCCCAGCATTTT; CDR3: CASSIAQGLGQPQHF; size: NA; V: TRBV19; D: NA; J: TRBJ1-5
DNA: TGTGCCGTAGATGTGTCAGGGGTGTACGAGCAGTACTTC; CDR3: CAVDVSGVYEQYF; size: NA; V: TRBV7-9; D: NA; J: TRBJ2-7
DNA: TGTGCCAGCAGTTTAACGGGGCATACGAATGAGCAGTTCTTC; CDR3: CASSLTGHTNEQFF; size: NA; V: TRBV28; D: NA; J: TRBJ2-1